These T cell receptor beta chains were read from a single sample in a study of vaccination effects on CD4 cells after COVID-19. No antigen has been assigned to these receptors. Only in-frame clones appear in the TCRdb table, and some are missing; sequencing was by immunoSEQ multiplex PCR. Seen here are about 53,000 clones, over 60% observed once, and the top ten hold less than 4%. The source was CD4+ T cells from PBMCs cultured without peptide, collected before COVID-19 vaccination. The receptors originated from a human donor who received a COVID-19 vaccine. CDR3s include the opening cysteine and the closing phenylalanine or tryptophan. D genes are given only for firm matches. A clone size is listed for some rows: how often the clone was seen (once, few, many), or a class if it is expanded.

d_call,v_call,clone_size,j_call,cdr3_nt,cdr3_aa
TRBD1,TRBV6-5,NA,TRBJ1-6,TGTGCCAGCAGTTACTCGGACAGGTCGTATAATTCACCCCTCCACTTT,CASSYSDRSYNSPLHF
NA,TRBV6-5,NA,TRBJ2-2,TGTGCCAGCAGTTACTCGGCAGGGGCGCACACCGGGGAGCTGTTTTTT,CASSYSAGAHTGELFF
NA,TRBV4-1,NA,TRBJ1-2,TGCGCCAGCAGCCAAGACTCGGGGGTCGCTAACTATGGCTACACCTTC,CASSQDSGVANYGYTF
NA,TRBV5-1,NA,TRBJ2-5,TGCGCCAGCAGCTTGGTTAGGTCTGCTGGAGGGGTTCAAGAGACCCAGTACTTC,CASSLVRSAGGVQETQYF
NA,TRBV2,NA,TRBJ2-4,TGTGCCAGCAAAGGCCCGAGCATTCAGTACTTC,CASKGPSIQYF
NA,TRBV19,NA,TRBJ1-1,TGTGCCAGTAGAGGGAGGGGTAGGAACACTGAAGCTTTCTTT,CASRGRGRNTEAFF
NA,TRBV29-1,NA,TRBJ1-3,TGCAGCGTTAGAGAGGTCTCTGGAAACACCATATATTTT,CSVREVSGNTIYF
NA,TRBV7-3,NA,TRBJ1-1,TGTGCCAGCAGCTTTAACAGGGAAACTGAAGCTTTCTTT,CASSFNRETEAFF
NA,TRBV29-1,NA,TRBJ1-1,TGCAGCGTTGAACGATTGAACACTGAAGCTTTCTTT,CSVERLNTEAFF
NA,TRBV3-1/TRBV3-2,NA,TRBJ1-4,TGTGCCAGCAGCCAAGAAAGGATGGCAGGAAAACTGTTTTTT,CASSQERMAGKLFF
NA,TRBV3-1/TRBV3-2,NA,TRBJ2-3,TGTGCCAGCAGCCCGGGGTCGAGCACAGATACGCAGTATTTT,CASSPGSSTDTQYF
NA,TRBV18,NA,TRBJ1-1,TGTGCCAGCTCACCATACTCTCGGGGCACTGAAGCTTTCTTT,CASSPYSRGTEAFF
NA,TRBV7-2,NA,TRBJ1-6,TGTGCCAGCAGCCCAGGGAACTCACCCCTCCACTTT,CASSPGNSPLHF
TRBD1,TRBV29-1,NA,TRBJ1-1,TGCAGCGTTGAAGAGGGACAGGGACGCAAGGCTTTCTTT,CSVEEGQGRKAFF
TRBD2,TRBV7-3,NA,TRBJ2-5,TGTGCCAGCAGCTTAACTTTACTAGCGGGGGCCCGGGCGGGAGAGACCCAGTACTTC,CASSLTLLAGARAGETQYF
TRBD1,TRBV2,NA,TRBJ1-1,TGTGCCAGCAATATAGCCCCGGACAGGGGATACATCACTGAAGCTTTCTTT,CASNIAPDRGYITEAFF
NA,TRBV6-1,few,TRBJ2-2,TGTGCCAGCAGTGAAGGGGGGAGTGGAACCGGGGAGCTGTTTTTT,CASSEGGSGTGELFF
TRBD1,TRBV5-1,NA,TRBJ1-1,TGCGCCAGCAGCCCACTTACAGGGGACACTGAAGCTTTCTTT,CASSPLTGDTEAFF
TRBD2,TRBV7-3,once,TRBJ2-3,TGTGCCAGCAGGGAGCGGGGGAGGGGCACAGATACGCAGTATTTT,CASRERGRGTDTQYF
TRBD2,TRBV5-6,NA,TRBJ2-2,TGTGCCAGCAGCTCGAGTTACCTCGGGAGGGGCAACACCGGGGAGCTGTTTTTT,CASSSSYLGRGNTGELFF
NA,TRBV9,NA,TRBJ2-6,TGTGCCAGCAGCCCGAACTACGGGGCCAACGTCCTGACTTTC,CASSPNYGANVLTF
NA,TRBV29-1,NA,TRBJ1-2,TGCAGCGTCCGGACAAGAGATGGCTACACCTTC,CSVRTRDGYTF
NA,TRBV18,NA,TRBJ1-1,TGTGCCAGCTCACCTATTGCAGATCATAACACTGAAGCTTTCTTT,CASSPIADHNTEAFF
NA,TRBV10-1,NA,TRBJ2-3,TGCGCCAGCAGCGCGACCGCCCCAGATACGCAGTATTTT,CASSATAPDTQYF